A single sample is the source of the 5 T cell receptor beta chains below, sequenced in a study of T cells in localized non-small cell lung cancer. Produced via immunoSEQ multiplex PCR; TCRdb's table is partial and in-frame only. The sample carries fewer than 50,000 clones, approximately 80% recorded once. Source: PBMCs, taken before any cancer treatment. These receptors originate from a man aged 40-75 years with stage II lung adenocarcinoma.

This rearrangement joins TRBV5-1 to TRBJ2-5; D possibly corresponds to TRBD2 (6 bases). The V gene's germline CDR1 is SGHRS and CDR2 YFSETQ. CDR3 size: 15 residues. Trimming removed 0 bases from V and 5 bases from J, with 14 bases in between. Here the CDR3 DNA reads TGCGCCAGCAGCTTGGCCGGGGGTACGGAGGAGACCCAGTACTTC. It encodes CASSLAGGTEETQYF.

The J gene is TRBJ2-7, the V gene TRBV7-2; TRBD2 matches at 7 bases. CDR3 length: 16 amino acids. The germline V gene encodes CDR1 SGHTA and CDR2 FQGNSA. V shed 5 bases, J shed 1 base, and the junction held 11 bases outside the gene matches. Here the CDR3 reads CASSGPGGRGSYEQYF. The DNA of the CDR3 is TGTGCCAGCAGCGGCCCTGGTGGGCGGGGGTCCTACGAGCAGTACTTC.

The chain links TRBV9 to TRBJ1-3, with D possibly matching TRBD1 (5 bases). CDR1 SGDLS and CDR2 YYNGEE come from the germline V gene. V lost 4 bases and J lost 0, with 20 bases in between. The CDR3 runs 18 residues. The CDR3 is CASSSIPGDGSSGNTIYF. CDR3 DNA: TGTGCCAGCAGCTCAATCCCTGGGGACGGATCCTCTGGAAACACCATATATTTT.

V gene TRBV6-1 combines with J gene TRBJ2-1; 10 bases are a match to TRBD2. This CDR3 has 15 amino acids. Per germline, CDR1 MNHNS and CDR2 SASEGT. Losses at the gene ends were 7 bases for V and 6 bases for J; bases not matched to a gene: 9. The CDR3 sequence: CASIPLAGVPNEQFF. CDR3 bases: TGTGCCAGCATCCCGCTAGCGGGAGTCCCCAATGAGCAGTTCTTC.

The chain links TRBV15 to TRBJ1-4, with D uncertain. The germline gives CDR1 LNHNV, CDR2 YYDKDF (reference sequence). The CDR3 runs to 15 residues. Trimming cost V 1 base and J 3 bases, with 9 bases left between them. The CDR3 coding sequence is TGTGCCACCAGCAGAGTAGGGTCCCCTAATGAAAAACTGTTTTTT. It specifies CATSRVGSPNEKLFF.